These T cell receptor beta chains were read from a single sample in a study of response to subunit inactivated influenza vaccine. One entry per CDR3 protein results from TCRdb running MiXCR on the RT-PCR reads. The sample includes over 400,000 distinct CDR3 sequences, 13% of them seen just once. This specimen was PBMCs from blood, taken 45 days after vaccination. The receptor set was obtained from a middle-aged man who received an inactivated influenza vaccine. Both conserved end residues are part of each CDR3. The D gene is left open where the match is weak. Size tells how often a clone was seen (once, few, many) or the class of an expanded clone, and some rows leave it out.

clone_size d_call j_call v_call cdr3_aa cdr3_nt
. TRBD1 TRBJ2-7 TRBV28 CASSFPDRGWKRNEQYF TGTGCCAGCAGTTTCCCCGACAGGGGCTGGAAAAGAAACGAGCAGTACTTC
few TRBD1 TRBJ2-6 TRBV11-2 CASSLVGTGADLSGANVLTF TGTGCCAGCAGCTTAGTAGGGACAGGGGCCGACCTCTCTGGGGCCAACGTCCTGACTTTC
few . TRBJ1-5 TRBV10-3 CAISDGGVQGNQPQHF TGTGCCATCAGTGACGGGGGGGTACAGGGCAATCAGCCCCAGCATTTT
many TRBD1 TRBJ1-6 TRBV12-3/TRBV12-4 CASSRPAGQGQSPLHF TGTGCCAGCAGTAGGCCTGCGGGACAGGGGCAATCACCCCTCCACTTT
. TRBD2 TRBJ2-2 TRBV20-1 CSASGGGWTGELFF TGCAGTGCTAGTGGCGGGGGTTGGACCGGGGAGCTGTTTTTT
many TRBD2 TRBJ2-1 TRBV5-1 CASSLGGGPHEQFF TGCGCCAGCAGCTTGGGGGGAGGGCCCCATGAGCAGTTCTTC
many TRBD1 TRBJ1-5 TRBV5-1 CASSLTGVGNQPQHF TGCGCCAGCAGCTTAACAGGGGTAGGGAATCAGCCCCAGCATTTT
few . TRBJ2-6 TRBV10-3 CAISRDKAGANVLTF TGTGCCATCAGCCGGGACAAGGCTGGGGCCAACGTCCTGACTTTC
few TRBD1 TRBJ2-7 TRBV4-1 CASSQEDRVGEQYF TGCGCCAGCAGCCAAGAAGACAGGGTGGGGGAGCAGTACTTC
few . TRBJ1-2 TRBV15 CATSRDLDFDGYTF TGTGCCACCAGCAGAGATCTGGATTTCGATGGCTACACCTTC
. TRBD2 TRBJ2-1 TRBV18 CASAWGGSYNEQFF TGTGCCAGCGCGTGGGGGGGGTCCTACAATGAGCAGTTCTTC
. . TRBJ2-3 TRBV11-3 CASSLGSEYTQYF TGTGCCAGCAGCTTAGGTTCTGAATATACGCAGTATTTT
. TRBD2 TRBJ2-1 TRBV11-1 CASSHGPSLPGLANEQFF TGTGCCAGCAGCCATGGCCCCTCGTTACCGGGACTAGCGAATGAGCAGTTCTTC
few TRBD1 TRBJ1-5 TRBV20-1 CSAEQGAQQPQHF TGCAGTGCCGAACAGGGGGCACAGCAGCCCCAGCATTTT
few TRBD2 TRBJ2-7 TRBV3-1 CASSQTSGSPYEQYF TGTGCCAGCAGCCAAACTAGCGGGAGCCCCTACGAGCAGTACTTC
. . TRBJ2-7 TRBV2 CASSQRQVGEQYF TGTGCCAGCTCTCAGAGACAGGTTGGGGAGCAGTACTTC
few . TRBJ1-1 TRBV28 CASWGRDTEAFF TGTGCCAGCTGGGGGCGCGATACTGAAGCTTTCTTT
many TRBD1 TRBJ2-2 TRBV5-5 CASSSLDRDGGELFF TGTGCCAGCAGCTCATTAGACAGGGACGGCGGGGAGCTGTTTTTT
. TRBD2 TRBJ2-1 TRBV6-1 CASSQGTSDREQFF TGTGCCAGCAGTCAAGGGACTAGCGATCGTGAGCAGTTCTTC